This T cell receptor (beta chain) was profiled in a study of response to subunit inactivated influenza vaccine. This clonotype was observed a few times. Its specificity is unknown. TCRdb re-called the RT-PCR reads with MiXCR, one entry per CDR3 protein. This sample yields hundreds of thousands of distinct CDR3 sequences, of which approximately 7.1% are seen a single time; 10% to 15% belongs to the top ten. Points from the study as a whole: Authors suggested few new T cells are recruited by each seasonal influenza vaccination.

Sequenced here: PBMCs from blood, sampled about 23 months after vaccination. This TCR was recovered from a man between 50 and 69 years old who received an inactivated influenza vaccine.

The CDR3 is CSATGLAGGTGELFF. The CDR3 DNA is TGCAGTGCTACCGGACTAGCGGGGGGAACCGGGGAGCTGTTTTTT. V is TRBV20-1 and J is TRBJ2-2; 14 bases are shared with TRBD2. CDR3 size: 15 residues. J lost 5 bases, V lost 4 bases, and 3 bases had no gene match. The germline V gene encodes CDR1 DFQATT and CDR2 SNEGSKA (reference sequence).